Listed below are T cell receptor beta chains from one sample, sequenced in a study of T-cell reconstitution after alpha-beta-depleted transplantation in children. TCRdb reprocessed the PCR reads via MiXCR and lists one record per CDR3 protein. The table includes about 980,000 distinct CDR3 sequences, about 30% detected once. The specimen was PBMCs, mostly from graft donor cells, collected 360 days after TCRalphabeta/CD19-depleted stem cell transplant. Every receptor here comes from a boy in the first two years of life who had a stem cell transplant for SCID, so the T cells may come from the graft donor. Both conserved end residues are part of each CDR3. The D gene is left open where the match is weak. The listing skips clone size in some rows; elsewhere it reads once, few, many or a size class.

>TRBJ2-3|.|TRBV11-2|.
TGTGCCAGCAGCCTCTCCAGGGGGAGGCGTCCAGATACGCAGTATTTT
CASSLSRGRRPDTQYF
>TRBJ2-5|.|TRBV4-1|.
TGCGCCAGCAGCCAAGATATTCGGGTGTCAACGACCCAGTACTTC
CASSQDIRVSTTQYF
>TRBJ2-7|.|TRBV5-6|.
TGTGCCAGCAGTCGGGGGGCCGGAAGGATCTACGAGCAGTACTTC
CASSRGAGRIYEQYF
>TRBJ1-6|.|TRBV5-1|.
TGCGCCAGCAGCTGGGAAGGGAATAATTCACCCCTCCACTTT
CASSWEGNNSPLHF
>TRBJ1-5|.|TRBV7-2|.
TGTGCCAGCAGCCGTAGGGGGGAGGTGGGTCAGCCCCAGCATTTT
CASSRRGEVGQPQHF
>TRBJ1-4|few|TRBV20-1|.
TGCAGTGCTGACAATGAAAAACTGTTTTTT
CSADNEKLFF
>TRBJ2-2|.|TRBV15|.
TGTGCCACCAGAAGCACCAAGAACACCGGGGAGCTGTTTTTT
CATRSTKNTGELFF
>TRBJ2-3|.|TRBV11-1|TRBD2
TGTGCCAGCAGCCCTGTCCATATAGGGCGGGGGGACGACACAGATACGCAGTATTTT
CASSPVHIGRGDDTDTQYF
>TRBJ1-5|.|TRBV5-1|.
TGCGCCAGCAGCTTGGGAATGGGGCAGCCCCAGCATTTT
CASSLGMGQPQHF
>TRBJ2-2|.|TRBV6-5|.
TGTGCCAGCAGTTACTCGAGTTCGTCAGTTGGCACCGGGGAGCTGTTTTTT
CASSYSSSSVGTGELFF
>TRBJ2-1|.|TRBV10-3|.
TGTGCCATCAGTGACTCCAACCTGAGGGTGGACAAGTTCTTC
CAISDSNLRVDKFF
>TRBJ2-6|many|TRBV28|.
TGTGCCAGCAGTTTCCGAGCTCACTCTGGGGCCAACGTCCTGACTTTC
CASSFRAHSGANVLTF
>TRBJ2-3|.|TRBV5-1|.
TGCGCCTGTAATCGTTTAGGGCAGCCCACAGATACGCAGTATTTT
CACNRLGQPTDTQYF
>TRBJ1-1|few|TRBV18|.
TGTGCCAGCTTCAGGGGAGACACTGAAGCTTTCTTT
CASFRGDTEAFF
>TRBJ2-6|.|TRBV15|.
TGTGCCACCAGCAGAGGGGGCTCTGGGGCCAACGTCCTGACTTTC
CATSRGGSGANVLTF
>TRBJ2-2|.|TRBV24-1|TRBD1
TGTGCCACCAGTGCTGGGGACAGCCTCCAATATGGGGAGCTGTTTTTT
CATSAGDSLQYGELFF
>TRBJ2-1|few|TRBV11-1|TRBD2
TGTGCCAGCAGCTACCCGGGACTAGCGTTGAATGAGCAGTTCTTC
CASSYPGLALNEQFF
>TRBJ2-6|.|TRBV9|TRBD1
TGTGCCAGCAGCGTTCTACAGGGGAAGGGTGGGGCCAACGTCCTGACTTTC
CASSVLQGKGGANVLTF